A selection of T cell receptor beta chains follows, all from one sample in a study of synovial regulatory T cells in juvenile arthritis. This table comes from immunoSEQ multiplex PCR, and its TCRdb copy is limited to in-frame clones, with some not included. This listing includes over a thousand clones. The sequenced material came from Treg cells from blood. These receptors were collected from a donor between 2 and 29 years old with juvenile idiopathic arthritis. Each CDR3 is given with its conserved first and last residue. Expanded clones get a size class; other rows say once, few or many, or leave the size out.

CDR3 | J | V | size
CSVLPLREGITQETQYF | TRBJ2-5 | TRBV29-1 | -
CASRGRSNYGYTF | TRBJ1-2 | TRBV10-2 | medium-sized
CASSQDTRVNTEAFF | TRBJ1-1 | TRBV4-3 | medium-sized
CASGRQGASGRHEQYF | TRBJ2-7 | TRBV12-5 | medium-sized
CASSFGQGYTEAFF | TRBJ1-1 | TRBV7-9 | large
CASRLRTGFDSPLHF | TRBJ1-6 | TRBV5-1 | -
CASSFEGVGTEAFF | TRBJ1-1 | TRBV7-9 | large
CASSTGTVLGYTF | TRBJ1-2 | TRBV5-1 | medium-sized
CASSYLKQGEQYF | TRBJ2-7 | TRBV6-5 | medium-sized
CASSESKRGEQFF | TRBJ2-1 | TRBV10-1 | medium-sized
CARAFGDSPLHF | TRBJ1-6 | TRBV30 | -
CASSEMGGYEQYF | TRBJ2-7 | TRBV2 | medium-sized
CASSGGDREHTGELFF | TRBJ2-2 | TRBV6-4 | -
CASSLEGQAYGYTF | TRBJ1-2 | TRBV5-1 | medium-sized
CATLGQGMDTEAFF | TRBJ1-1 | TRBV10-3 | medium-sized
CASRLGQRGNTIYF | TRBJ1-3 | TRBV6-1 | large
CAIRDYRNTGELFF | TRBJ2-2 | TRBV2 | medium-sized
CASTVRIGNTEAFF | TRBJ1-1 | TRBV7-2 | medium-sized
CASSPNTGELFF | TRBJ2-2 | TRBV5-4 | medium-sized
CASQLRSLTDTQYF | TRBJ2-3 | TRBV27 | medium-sized